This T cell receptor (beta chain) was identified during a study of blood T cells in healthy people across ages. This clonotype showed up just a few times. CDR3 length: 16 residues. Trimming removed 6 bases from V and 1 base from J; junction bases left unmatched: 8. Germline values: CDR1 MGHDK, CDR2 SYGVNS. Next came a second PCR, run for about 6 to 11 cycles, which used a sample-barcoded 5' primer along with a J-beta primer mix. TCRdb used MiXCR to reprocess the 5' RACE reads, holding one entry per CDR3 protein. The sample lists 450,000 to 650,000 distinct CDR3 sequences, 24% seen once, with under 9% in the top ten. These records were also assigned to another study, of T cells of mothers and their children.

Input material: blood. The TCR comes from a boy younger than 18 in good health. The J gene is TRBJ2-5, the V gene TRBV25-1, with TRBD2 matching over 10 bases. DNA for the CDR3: TGTGCCAGCAGGGGACTAGCGAATAGCTCCCAAGAGACCCAGTACTTC. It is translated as CASRGLANSSQETQYF.